This T cell receptor (beta chain) was recovered during a study of T cells after yellow fever vaccination. Notes on the study in general: A weaker secondary response peaked on day 5, the primary on day 15.

MiXCR, applied by TCRdb to the 5' RACE reads, yields one record per CDR3 protein. The data contain under 95,000 distinct CDR3 sequences, around 7.9% of them singletons. V was clipped by 1 base and J by 13 bases; unmatched bases: 3. The CDR3 contains 12 residues. This clonotype has a count of ten or more. Its matching antigen is unknown. The V gene is TRBV12-3 or TRBV12-4, the J gene TRBJ2-3, with 9 bases that match TRBD1. This TCR was sampled from a man younger than 35 who received the YFV17D yellow fever vaccine. The source was CD8+ T cells sorted from PBMCs, collected less than 11 days after the first yellow fever vaccination. The CDR3 DNA reads as TGTGCCAGCAGTTTAGGGCGGACAGGGGAGTATTTT. This sequence encodes CASSLGRTGEYF.